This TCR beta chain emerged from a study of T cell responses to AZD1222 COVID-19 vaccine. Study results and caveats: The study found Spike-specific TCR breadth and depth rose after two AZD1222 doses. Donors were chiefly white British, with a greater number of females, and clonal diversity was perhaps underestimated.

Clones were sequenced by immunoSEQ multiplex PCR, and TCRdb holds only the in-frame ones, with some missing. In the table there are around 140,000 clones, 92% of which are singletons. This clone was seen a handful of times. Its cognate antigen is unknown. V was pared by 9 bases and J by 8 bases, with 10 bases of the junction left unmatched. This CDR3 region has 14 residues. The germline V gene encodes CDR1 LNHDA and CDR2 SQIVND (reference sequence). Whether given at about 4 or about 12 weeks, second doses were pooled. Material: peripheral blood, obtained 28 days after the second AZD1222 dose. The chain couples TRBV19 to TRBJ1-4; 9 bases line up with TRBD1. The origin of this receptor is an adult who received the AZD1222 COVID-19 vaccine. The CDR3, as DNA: TGTGCCAGCCTCCGGACAGGGGAGGTGGAAAAACTGTTTTTT. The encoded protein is CASLRTGEVEKLFF.